The 27 T cell receptor beta chains presented below share a single source sample, sequenced in a study of CD8 T cells in Susac syndrome. Reverse transcription of roughly 0.5 to 1 ug RNA was carried out with random hexamers. TCRdb called the immunoSEQ multiplex PCR reads again in MiXCR, with one record for every CDR3 protein. The profile shows approximately 210,000 distinct CDR3 sequences, 95% of them singletons. The sequencing sample was made of CD4+ T cells from PBMCs. The receptors shown here come from a human donor with multiple sclerosis.

In this sample, this clonotype turned up once. The chain recombines TRBV4-1 with TRBJ2-7; tentatively, D is TRBD2 (5 bases). Germline lookup yields CDR1 MGHRA and CDR2 YSYEKL. V lost 0 bases and J lost 2, with 14 bases in between. The CDR3 is made up of 16 amino acids. The DNA of the CDR3 is TGCGCCAGCAGCCAAGATTTTGGTGAGCGGACCTACGAGCAGTACTTC. Protein product: CASSQDFGERTYEQYF.

This chain uses TRBV7-9 with TRBJ1-2, with no clear D. CDR1 and CDR2 (germline): SEHNR, FQNEAQ (reference sequence). Trimming took 5 bases from V and 3 from J, leaving 13 bases between them. This CDR3 region has 14 residues. The DNA for the CDR3 is TGTGCCAGCAGCCAACCCTTGAATGACTATGGCTACACCTTC. Amino acids: CASSQPLNDYGYTF.

This chain joins TRBV28 and TRBJ2-7; D is ambiguous. The CDR3 sequence is 12 residues long. The germline V gene has CDR1 MDHEN and CDR2 SYDVKM. V dropped 7 bases and J dropped 4 bases, with 11 bases sitting between them. DNA of the CDR3: TGTGCCAGCAAGAGCCTATCTTACGAGCAGTACTTC. It codes for CASKSLSYEQYF.

This chain joins TRBV7-2 and TRBJ2-3; 8 nucleotides align to TRBD2. Germline V gene lookup returns CDR1 SGHTA and CDR2 FQGNSA. The CDR3 extends over 14 amino acids. J was trimmed by 5 bases and V by 2 bases; bases with no gene match: 3. The CDR3 region has the DNA TGTGCCAGCAGCTTATTCGGGAGGGTAGATACGCAGTATTTT. Its translation is CASSLFGRVDTQYF.

The chain recombines TRBV30 with TRBJ1-2, with 9 bases identical to TRBD1. Germline V gene data show CDR1 as GTSNPN and CDR2 as SVGIG (reference sequence). This CDR3 has 13 residues. Losses at the gene ends were 4 bases for V and 7 bases for J; bases not matched to a gene: 7. The CDR3 spells CAWTLTGGFGYTF. Here the CDR3 DNA reads TGTGCCTGGACACTAACAGGGGGCTTTGGCTACACCTTC.

The chain links TRBV3-1 to TRBJ1-2; D ambiguous. The CDR3 covers 12 residues. Germline values: CDR1 LGHDT, CDR2 YNNKEL (reference sequence). The germline V and J ends were trimmed by 0 bases and 6 bases, with 5 bases remaining between them. CDR3 bases: TGTGCCAGCAGCCAAGAGTTTAATGGCTACACCTTC. The encoded protein is CASSQEFNGYTF. Filled out from reference TRBV3-1 and TRBJ1-2, the complete variable domain reads DTAVSQTPKYLVTQMGNDKSIKCEQNLGHDTMYWYKQDSKKFLKIMFSYNNKELIINETVPNRFSPKSPDKAHLNLHINSLELGDSAVYFCASSQEFNGYTFGSGTRLTVV.

V usage is TRBV2 and J usage is TRBJ1-1, with D uncertain. This CDR3 has 12 residues. Germline V CDR1 and CDR2: SNHLY, FYNNEI. V gave up 6 bases and J gave up 10 bases, with 15 bases separating them. The CDR3 region is CASRDPQRRAFF. The CDR3 coding sequence is TGTGCCAGCAGAGACCCCCAGAGGAGAGCTTTCTTT.

CDR3 coding DNA: TGCAGTGCTAGGCTGACAGGGGTGGAGACCCAGTACTTC. Its translation is CSARLTGVETQYF. The chain couples TRBV20-1 to TRBJ2-5, with 8 positions matching TRBD1. After removal of 3 bases from V and 5 bases from J, the junction contained 5 bases not matched to a gene. There are 13 residues in the CDR3. CDR1 and CDR2 from the germline V gene are DFQATT and SNEGSKA (reference sequence).

The genes are TRBV29-1 and TRBJ2-4; D might be TRBD2 (6 bases). The CDR3 covers 12 residues. The V end lost 6 bases, the J end lost 5 bases, and 11 bases lay between the germline ends. CDR1 is SQVTM and CDR2 is ANQGSEA in the germline V gene. In DNA, the CDR3 is TGCAGCGTAGGTAGCGGAGAAAACATTCAGTACTTC. Its protein product is CSVGSGENIQYF.

The J gene is TRBJ2-7, the V gene TRBV10-3, with 9 bases aligning to TRBD1. Germline assignment: CDR1 ENHRY and CDR2 SYGVKD. Trimming removed 6 bases from V and 3 bases from J; junction bases left unmatched: 9. CDR3 length equals 15 residues. The DNA for the CDR3 is TGTGCCATCAGAAATACGGGACAGGGTAGCTACGAGCAGTACTTC. It yields the protein CAIRNTGQGSYEQYF.

This clonotype was found a few times. The germline gene is not matched at one end of the junction; a read error may be the cause. The chain carries TRBV5-1 and TRBJ2-5; 7 bases line up with TRBD1. CDR1 SGHRS and CDR2 YFSETQ come from the germline V gene. This CDR3 comprises 13 residues. The DNA of the CDR3 is TGTGCCAGCAGCTTAACAGGGGAAGAGACCCAGTACTTC. Amino acid sequence: CASSLTGEETQYF.

This rearrangement joins TRBV7-2 to TRBJ1-5; 9 bases line up with TRBD1. The CDR3 has 15 amino acids. Looked up from germline, CDR1 is SGHTA and CDR2 is FQGNSA. Trimming removed 1 base from V and 6 bases from J; junction bases left unmatched: 4. The CDR3 loop reads CASSLEGTGSQPQHF. The CDR3 coding sequence is TGTGCCAGCAGCTTAGAAGGGACAGGGAGTCAGCCCCAGCATTTT.

V and J are TRBV5-1 and TRBJ2-6; no reliable D call. Germline CDR1 is SGHRS and CDR2 is YFSETQ. Trimming took off 4 bases at V and 0 bases at J, with 11 bases between the two ends. This CDR3 contains 16 residues. CDR3 sequence: CASSKTVTSGANVLTF. CDR3 DNA sequence: TGCGCCAGCAGCAAAACAGTCACCTCTGGGGCCAACGTCCTGACTTTC.

This clonotype was detected once. This chain connects TRBV14 to TRBJ2-7; D perhaps matches TRBD2 (5 bases). CDR1 is SGHDN and CDR2 is FVKESK in the germline V gene. V was cut by 1 base and J by 5 bases, with 9 bases left in between. The CDR3 totals 13 residues. CDR3 amino acids: CASSQVPGNEQYF. The CDR3 nucleotides are TGTGCCAGCAGCCAAGTCCCGGGGAACGAGCAGTACTTC.

The V call is TRBV7-3, the J call TRBJ1-1; tentative D call: TRBD1 (5 bases). Germline loops: CDR1 SGHTA, CDR2 FQGTGA. The CDR3 has 14 amino acids. V lost 3 bases to trimming and J lost 2 bases, with 10 bases between them. The CDR3 region is CASSLGRANTEAFF. CDR3 nucleotide sequence: TGTGCCAGCAGCTTGGGCAGGGCTAACACTGAAGCTTTCTTT.

The chain links TRBV15 to TRBJ2-1, with 9 bases that match TRBD1. V lost 3 bases to trimming and J lost 0 bases; unmatched junction nucleotides: 3. Germline V lookup: CDR1 LNHNV, CDR2 YYDKDF (reference sequence). The CDR3 is made up of 16 amino acids. CDR3 DNA: TGTGCCACCAGCAGGCCGACAGGGGGCTCCTACAATGAGCAGTTCTTC. Its translation is CATSRPTGGSYNEQFF.

CDR3 in DNA: TGTGCCAGCAGCTTGGAAACAGCCCTCGTATCCTACGAGCAGTACTTC. Translating it yields CASSLETALVSYEQYF. The chain uses TRBV5-4 and TRBJ2-7; D is undetermined. Germline loops: CDR1 SGHNT, CDR2 YYREEE (reference sequence). V gave up 0 bases and J gave up 1 base, with 14 bases separating them. CDR3 size: 16 residues.

The V and J genes are TRBV30 and TRBJ2-1; D remains unclear. Germline V gene sequence: CDR1 GTSNPN, CDR2 SVGIG (reference sequence). CDR3 length: 12 residues. The germline V and J ends were trimmed by 3 bases and 8 bases, with 11 bases remaining between them. CDR3 DNA sequence: TGTGCCTGGAGGGTGTCTTCTCATGAGCAGTTCTTC. This codes for CAWRVSSHEQFF.

The chain is built from TRBV20-1 and TRBJ2-3; D gene unclear. This CDR3 comprises 13 residues. Trimming pared 0 bases from V and 6 bases from J, leaving 10 bases between. Germline assignment: CDR1 DFQATT and CDR2 SNEGSKA (reference sequence). The CDR3 DNA follows: TGCAGTGCTAGAGATCGAGTTCCGGATACGCAGTATTTT. Translated: CSARDRVPDTQYF.

This clonotype was seen a few times. The chain has TRBV12-3 or TRBV12-4 and TRBJ1-5; D perhaps matches TRBD1 (6 bases). Trimming shortened V by 5 bases and J by 7 bases, and 12 bases separated the two germline ends. CDR3 length: 13 amino acids. CDR3 protein: CASSLGGGQPQHF. DNA of the CDR3: TGTGCCAGCAGTCTCGGGGGCGGACAGCCCCAGCATTTT.

J is TRBJ1-1 and V is TRBV19; D not resolved. Trimming pared 1 base from V and 0 bases from J, leaving 3 bases between. CDR1 is LNHDA, CDR2 SQIVND, per germline (reference sequence). The CDR3 consists of 13 residues. CDR3 nucleotide sequence: TGTGCCAGTAGTATAGTAATGAACACTGAAGCTTTCTTT. Encoded protein: CASSIVMNTEAFF.

The CDR3 loop reads CAWSERGTSSGGELFF. The CDR3 DNA is TGTGCCTGGAGTGAAAGAGGGACGTCTTCTGGCGGGGAGCTGTTTTTT. The gene calls are TRBV30 and TRBJ2-2, with D tentatively TRBD1 or TRBD2 (5 bases each). The CDR3 has 16 residues. V was shortened by 1 base and J by 7 bases, with 19 bases between the two germline ends. CDR1 is GTSNPN, CDR2 SVGIG, per germline (reference sequence).

The rearrangement links TRBV20-1 to TRBJ2-5; 9 nucleotides align to TRBD2. Trimming took 0 bases from V and 2 from J; bases not matched to a gene: 19. The length of the CDR3 is 20 residues. CDR1 DFQATT and CDR2 SNEGSKA come from the germline V gene (reference sequence). CDR3: CSARDWREGREIASQETQYF. The CDR3 bases are TGCAGTGCTAGAGATTGGCGGGAGGGCCGGGAAATCGCCTCACAAGAGACCCAGTACTTC.

This clonotype has just one count. The chain links TRBV18 to TRBJ1-6; the D is unclear. The germline gives CDR1 KGHSH, CDR2 LQKENI. The CDR3 has 15 amino acids. The V and J ends lost 3 bases and 7 bases respectively, with 13 bases between them. CDR3 nucleotides: TGTGCCAGCTCACCGGACCCTATTTGGAATTCACCCCTCCACTTT. Its translation is CASSPDPIWNSPLHF.

This chain joins TRBV20-1 and TRBJ2-5; possible D gene TRBD2, 6 bases. V gave up 5 bases and J gave up 5 bases, with 15 bases separating them. The CDR3 spans 13 residues. Per germline, CDR1 DFQATT and CDR2 SNEGSKA (reference sequence). CDR3 in DNA: TGCAGTGCTTATCGGGGGAGCCAGGAGACCCAGTACTTC. Encoded protein: CSAYRGSQETQYF.

This chain uses TRBV10-3 with TRBJ2-1; D remains ambiguous. V dropped 3 bases and J dropped 12 bases, with 15 bases sitting between them. The CDR3 loop spans 13 amino acids. CDR1 is ENHRY, CDR2 SYGVKD, per germline. In DNA form, the CDR3 reads TGTGCCATCAGTGAAGGGAACAGTCCGGTGCAGTTCTTC. As protein: CAISEGNSPVQFF.

J is TRBJ2-3 and V is TRBV9; TRBD2 matches 9 bases. V lost 0 bases and J lost 2; bases outside the gene matches: 7. Germline V lookup: CDR1 SGDLS, CDR2 YYNGEE. The CDR3 runs to 17 residues. The CDR3 reads CASSVEPAGGDTDTQYF. In DNA form, the CDR3 reads TGTGCCAGCAGCGTAGAGCCAGCGGGGGGAGACACAGATACGCAGTATTTT. Based on the CDR3 plus reference TRBV9 and TRBJ2-3, the full variable domain is DSGVTQTPKHLITATGQRVTLRCSPRSGDLSVYWYQQSLDQGLQFLIQYYNGEERAKGNILERFSAQQFPDLHSELNLSSLELGDSALYFCASSVEPAGGDTDTQYFGPGTRLTVL.